This T cell receptor beta chain is from a study of lymphopenia after photon versus proton radiotherapy. Whole-study results and caveats: After lymphocyte nadir, photon-treated repertoires showed oligoclonal expansion, especially CD8+ Temra. Relative stability marked proton patients; photon patients lost diversity and naive cells. Larger post-nadir TCR diversity loss correlated inversely with survival in deceased patients. Only patients who died were analyzed for survival; proton advantage is unproven.

Points on this clone: Its antigen is undetermined.

Per the germline V gene, CDR1 is SGHRS and CDR2 is YFSETQ. This CDR3 contains 12 residues. V gave up 1 base and J gave up 4 bases, with 5 bases separating them. The assay was immunoSEQ multiplex PCR, and TCRdb's table has in-frame clones only and misses some. The data contain 26,000 or so clones, around 85% of them seen just once; the ten biggest clones take up less than 35%. The sequencing used peripheral blood, collected from a patient treated with photon-based radiotherapy. The V and J genes are TRBV5-1 and TRBJ1-1; D remains unclear. This TCR came from a man aged 50 to 60 with gastric cancer. CDR3 in DNA: TGCGCCAGCAGCTTGTCGGGCACTGAAGCTTTCTTT. It specifies CASSLSGTEAFF.